This is a list of T cell receptor beta chains from one sample in a study of blood T cell repertoires in COVID-19. Libraries were prepared by immunoSEQ multiplex PCR; TCRdb keeps only in-frame clonotypes and omits some of them. The sample lists tens of thousands of clones, around 87% occurring once. The sequenced material came from peripheral blood. All receptors come from a human donor in a cohort sampled during active COVID-19. Both conserved end residues are part of each CDR3. A D gene is named only where the DNA matches it firmly. Not every row has a clone size; where given, it reads once, few, many or a size class.

j_call d_call v_call clone_size cdr3_nt cdr3_aa
TRBJ2-7 TRBD1 TRBV11-3 NA TGTGCCAGCAGCTGGGCCGGGACAGGGGGCGACGAGCAGTACTTC CASSWAGTGGDEQYF
TRBJ2-3 TRBD2 TRBV28 NA TGTGCCAGCAGTTTAAGGCGGGAGAAGATTAGGGCGGGCACAGATACGCAGTATTTT CASSLRREKIRAGTDTQYF
TRBJ2-6 NA TRBV18 NA TGTGCCAGCTCACCCCAGATGACAGCTCCTGGGGCCAACGTCCTGACTTTC CASSPQMTAPGANVLTF
TRBJ2-5 NA TRBV3-1/TRBV3-2 NA TGTGCCAGCAGCCAACGCCTTTGGACAGCCCAAGGGACCCAGTACTTC CASSQRLWTAQGTQYF
TRBJ1-1 TRBD1 TRBV28 once TGTGCCAGCAGCCTTCAGGGGGCTGTGGTGGACACTGAAGCTTTCTTT CASSLQGAVVDTEAFF
TRBJ1-1 NA TRBV5-1 NA TGCGCCAGCAGCTCACAGGTTGAAGCTTTCTTT CASSSQVEAFF
TRBJ1-2 NA TRBV6-5 NA TGTGCCGGCAGGCATACCAGGGGTATAACCTTC CAGRHTRGITF
TRBJ1-2 TRBD1 TRBV4-1 NA TGCGCCAGCAGCCAAGCCGGGACAGAACCATATGGCTACACCTTC CASSQAGTEPYGYTF
TRBJ2-7 NA TRBV29-1 NA TGCAGCGTTTCAGGGAGGACCTACGAGCAGTACTTC CSVSGRTYEQYF
TRBJ2-7 NA TRBV12-1 NA TGTGCCAGCAGTTCCTACCTAGCGGGAGACCGTCACGAGCAGTACTTC CASSSYLAGDRHEQYF
TRBJ1-2 NA TRBV6-5 NA TGTGCCAGCAGTTCCCTCGAGGGAGTAAGTTCCGCTGGCTACACCTTC CASSSLEGVSSAGYTF
TRBJ2-3 NA TRBV2 NA TGTGCCAGCAGTAACCAGGGACTCCGGGCAGATACGCAGTATTTT CASSNQGLRADTQYF
TRBJ1-6 NA TRBV28 few TGTGCCAGCAACCCGGCGGTCAATTCACCCCTCCACTTT CASNPAVNSPLHF
TRBJ1-4 NA TRBV30 NA TGTGCCTGGACAGGGAATGAAAAACTGTTTTTT CAWTGNEKLFF
TRBJ2-4 TRBD1 TRBV19 NA TGTGCCAGTAGTATCGGGACAGGGAGCAGGACCCGTCGGGAAAACATTCAGTACTTC CASSIGTGSRTRRENIQYF
TRBJ2-5 TRBD1 TRBV12-3/TRBV12-4 NA TGTGCCAGCAGTGGGACAGCCCAAGAGACCCAGTACTTC CASSGTAQETQYF
TRBJ2-5 TRBD2 TRBV10-3 NA TGTGCCATCAGTGAGTCCCTAGCGGTTCTTGAAGGGACCCAGTACTTC CAISESLAVLEGTQYF
TRBJ2-6 NA TRBV27 NA TGTGCCAGCAGTTCAGGGGATTTCTCTGGGGCCAACGTCCTGACTTTC CASSSGDFSGANVLTF
TRBJ1-1 TRBD1 TRBV28 NA TGTGCCAGCCGGACAGGGAGCACTGAAGCTTTCTTT CASRTGSTEAFF
TRBJ2-7 TRBD2 TRBV19 NA TGTGCCAGTTCCACGGCGACTAGCGATCTACCAGCGCGTTTC CASSTATSDLPARF
TRBJ1-2 NA TRBV23-1 NA TGCGCCAGCAGTCAATCGAGAAGCCAGGGCACCTATGGCTACACCTTC CASSQSRSQGTYGYTF
TRBJ2-1 NA TRBV9 once TGTGCCAGCAGCCGAACCGGCGTCGACTCGAACAATGAGCAGTTCTTC CASSRTGVDSNNEQFF
TRBJ2-2 NA TRBV2 NA TGTGCCAGCAGTATAGCGCCGGCAGCGAACACCGGGGAGCTGTTTTTT CASSIAPAANTGELFF
TRBJ2-7 NA TRBV14 NA TGTGCCAGCAGCCAAGTTTTTGGGGGCGGGCAGTACTTC CASSQVFGGGQYF
TRBJ1-5 NA TRBV2 NA TGTGCCAGCAGTGACAGGCTTAGCAATCAGCCCCAGCATTTT CASSDRLSNQPQHF
TRBJ2-2 NA TRBV5-1 NA TGCGCCAGCAGCCCAGGGTTTGAATTCACCGGGGAGCTGTTTTTT CASSPGFEFTGELFF
TRBJ2-7 NA TRBV2 NA TGTGCCAGCAGTGCCGGGAGCCCCAACGAGCAGTACTTC CASSAGSPNEQYF
TRBJ2-1 TRBD2 TRBV29-1 NA TGCAGCGTCAGACTAGCGGGAGGCTACAATGAGCAGTTCTTC CSVRLAGGYNEQFF
TRBJ2-2 NA TRBV14 NA TGTGCCAGCAGCCAAGAAGGGGTAATCACCGGGGAGCTGTTTTTT CASSQEGVITGELFF
TRBJ1-2 TRBD1 TRBV3-1/TRBV3-2 once TGTGCCAGCAGCCAAGTGACAGGGACCGCAGATGGCTACACCTTC CASSQVTGTADGYTF
TRBJ1-5 NA TRBV28 NA TGTGCCAGCAGTGCCTTCACTCAGGGCGTCTATAGCAATCAGCCCCAGCATTTT CASSAFTQGVYSNQPQHF
TRBJ1-1 NA TRBV25-1 NA TGTGCCAGCAGTGAATCCACTACGGGAAACACTGAAGCTTTCTTT CASSESTTGNTEAFF
TRBJ2-7 NA TRBV29-1 few TGCAGCGTTATGGCGGTTCTGGACGAGCAGTACTTC CSVMAVLDEQYF